These T cell receptor beta chains were read from a single sample in a study of cytomegalovirus exposure and HLA in healthy donors. Some clones are missing from TCRdb's copy, which holds only in-frame ones; the method was immunoSEQ multiplex PCR. The sample has about 170,000 clones, just over 75% seen once. What was sequenced was PBMCs. Receptors originate from a woman under 40 in good health and CMV-seropositive. Each CDR3 is given with its conserved first and last residue. A D gene is named only where the DNA matches it firmly. Only part of the rows carry a size: once, few, many, or a class if the clone is expanded.

V gene	J gene	clone size	D gene	CDR3 length	CDR3 DNA	CDR3 protein
TRBV5-1	TRBJ2-7	.	.	13	TGCGCCAGCAGCTTTGACGGGACCTACGAGCAGTACTTC	CASSFDGTYEQYF
TRBV7-2	TRBJ2-3	.	.	14	TGTGCCAGCAGCCTGACTGCTAGCACAGATACGCAGTATTTT	CASSLTASTDTQYF
TRBV2	TRBJ1-1	few	.	13	TGTGCCAGCAGTGTAGAAGGGGACACTGAAGCTTTCTTT	CASSVEGDTEAFF
TRBV5-1	TRBJ2-7	.	.	13	TGCGCCAGCAGCCGTGGACGGAGGAGTGAGCAGTACTTC	CASSRGRRSEQYF
TRBV10-3	TRBJ2-3	few	TRBD2	15	TGTGCCATCAGTGAGCGGGGGGGTAAGGAAGATACGCAGTATTTT	CAISERGGKEDTQYF
TRBV5-6	TRBJ1-1	.	TRBD1	15	TGTGCCAGCAGCTTAATTGGACAGGGGACCACTGAAGCTTTCTTT	CASSLIGQGTTEAFF
TRBV6-1	TRBJ1-4	.	TRBD1	12	TGTGCCAGCAGTATAGGGGGCGAAAAACTGTTTTTT	CASSIGGEKLFF
TRBV7-2	TRBJ2-7	few	.	14	TGTGCCAGCAGCCCACAGGTATCTAGGAACGAGCAGTACTTC	CASSPQVSRNEQYF
TRBV5-1	TRBJ2-5	.	TRBD2	14	TGCGCCAGCAGCTTGGGACTAGCATTAGAGACCCAGTACTTC	CASSLGLALETQYF
TRBV7-2	TRBJ2-7	.	TRBD1	14	TGTGCCAGCAGCTTGGACAGGGAGGCCTACGAGCAGTACTTC	CASSLDREAYEQYF
TRBV10-3	TRBJ1-2	.	TRBD1	15	TGTGCCATCAGTGAGCGAGGACAGGGCAACTATGGCTACACCTTC	CAISERGQGNYGYTF
TRBV7-2	TRBJ2-5	.	TRBD2	14	TGTGCCAGCAGCAAGGGACTACCGGGAGGGACCCAGTACTTC	CASSKGLPGGTQYF
TRBV27	TRBJ1-1	.	TRBD1	17	TGTGCCAGCAGTTTATGGGTGACAGGGTCATCTCAAAGTGAAGCTTTCTTT	CASSLWVTGSSQSEAFF
TRBV30	TRBJ2-5	.	.	16	TGTGCCTGGAGTAGGGGGACTATTGGGGGGGGAGAGACCCAGTACTTC	CAWSRGTIGGGETQYF
TRBV5-1	TRBJ1-2	.	.	14	TGCGCCATCCCGAGGGAGGGGCACATCTATGGCTACACCTTC	CAIPREGHIYGYTF
TRBV7-2	TRBJ1-3	.	.	14	TGTGCCAGCAGCTTAGGGGGCTCGGGAAACACCATATATTTT	CASSLGGSGNTIYF
TRBV7-2	TRBJ2-4	once	.	17	TGTGCCAGCAGCTTACAGGGCGCCCATCGCTTTGGAAACATTCAGTACTTC	CASSLQGAHRFGNIQYF
TRBV2	TRBJ1-2	.	.	14	TGTGCCAGCAGTGAGCGCAGGGAGGTCCATGGCTACACCTTC	CASSERREVHGYTF
TRBV5-1	TRBJ2-5	.	.	14	TGCGCCAGCAGCTTTACAGGAGTCCAAGAGACCCAGTACTTC	CASSFTGVQETQYF
TRBV18	TRBJ2-7	.	TRBD1	14	TGTGCCAGCTCACCGGGACAGGGGACAGGGGAGCAGTACTTC	CASSPGQGTGEQYF
TRBV5-4	TRBJ1-2	few	TRBD1	15	TGTGCCAGCAGCTCAGGACAGGGACCATCCTATGGCTACACCTTC	CASSSGQGPSYGYTF
TRBV4-1	TRBJ2-5	.	TRBD2	16	TGCGCCAGCAGCCCGGGACTAGCGGGGGTTCTGGAGACCCAGTACTTC	CASSPGLAGVLETQYF
TRBV10-3	TRBJ1-2	.	.	16	TGTGCCATCAGTGAGCAAGACCCTAGAGCGGGCTATGGCTACACCTTC	CAISEQDPRAGYGYTF
TRBV5-5	TRBJ1-1	.	.	14	TGTGCCAGCAGCGCACAGGGTTGGGGCACTGAAGCTTTCTTT	CASSAQGWGTEAFF
TRBV19	TRBJ1-4	.	.	14	TGTGCCAGTACCCCAGACCCTAGGAACGAAAAACTGTTTTTT	CASTPDPRNEKLFF
TRBV18	TRBJ2-7	.	.	14	TGTGCCAGCTCACCCATGACAGGAACCTACGAGCAGTACTTC	CASSPMTGTYEQYF
TRBV11-2	TRBJ2-1	.	TRBD2	16	TGTGCCAGCAGCCTCGGACTAGGGAGCTCCTACAATGAGCAGTTCTTC	CASSLGLGSSYNEQFF
TRBV29-1	TRBJ1-1	.	TRBD1	14	TGCAGCGTTGAGGTCAGGGGGGCTAACACTGAAGCTTTCTTT	CSVEVRGANTEAFF
TRBV7-6	TRBJ1-2	few	TRBD1	13	TGTGCCAGCAGCTACGGGGACAGGGCTGGCTACACCTTC	CASSYGDRAGYTF
TRBV5-5	TRBJ1-1	.	.	14	TGTGCCAGCAGCTTGGTGGAGGGTGACACTGAAGCTTTCTTT	CASSLVEGDTEAFF
TRBV27	TRBJ1-2	.	TRBD1	17	TGTGCCAGCAGTTTATCTCGGGTGGACAGGGCCAACTATGGCTACACCTTC	CASSLSRVDRANYGYTF
TRBV5-1	TRBJ1-2	.	TRBD1	13	TGCGCCAGCAGCTCCACAGGGGACGATGGCTACACCTTC	CASSSTGDDGYTF
TRBV5-4	TRBJ2-7	.	.	13	TGTGCCAGCAGCGTCCAGGGATCCTACGAGCAGTACTTC	CASSVQGSYEQYF
TRBV7-9	TRBJ1-1	.	TRBD1	14	TGTGCCAGCAGTCCGGACAGGGGGCTCGCTGAAGCTTTCTTT	CASSPDRGLAEAFF
TRBV4-3	TRBJ1-1	.	.	17	TGCGCCAGCAGCCAAGAACGATACAGGGAGGGGTACACTGAAGCTTTCTTT	CASSQERYREGYTEAFF
TRBV20-1	TRBJ1-1	.	.	11	TGCAGTGCTAGTAGGGGGACTGAAGCTTTCTTT	CSASRGTEAFF
TRBV9	TRBJ2-4	.	TRBD1	17	TGTGCCAGCAGCGTAGGAAGGGACAGGGTTGCCAAAAACATTCAGTACTTC	CASSVGRDRVAKNIQYF
TRBV7-2	TRBJ1-2	.	.	15	TGTGCCAGCAGCCTCTATCAGGGTGACCTAATGGGCTACACCTTC	CASSLYQGDLMGYTF
TRBV15	TRBJ1-1	.	TRBD1	14	TGTGCCACTTTGCAGGACAGGTTAAACACTGAAGCTTTCTTT	CATLQDRLNTEAFF
TRBV30	TRBJ2-7	.	TRBD1	14	TGTGCCTGGAATACCGGGACAGGGTACGACGAGCAGTACTTC	CAWNTGTGYDEQYF
TRBV7-2	TRBJ2-1	few	.	16	TGTGCCAGCAGCTCCATTGCGGGTCATCCCCTCAATGAGCAGTTCTTC	CASSSIAGHPLNEQFF
TRBV11-2	TRBJ1-5	.	.	13	TGTGCCAGCAGCCAAGCGCTAAATCAGCCCCAGCATTTT	CASSQALNQPQHF
TRBV7-2	TRBJ2-3	.	.	16	TGTGCCAGCAGCTCCCGGACAGCCCGGGACACAGATACGCAGTATTTT	CASSSRTARDTDTQYF
TRBV6-6	TRBJ2-1	.	.	11	TGTGCCAGCGGGGCAAACAATGAGCAGTTCTTC	CASGANNEQFF
TRBV7-6	TRBJ1-1	.	.	15	TGTGCCAGCAGCTCCCTGGGGGGGGCCGACACTGAAGCTTTCTTT	CASSSLGGADTEAFF
TRBV5-1	TRBJ2-2	.	TRBD1	14	TGCGCCAGCAGCTTGACAGGGGGTACCGGGGAGCTGTTTTTT	CASSLTGGTGELFF
TRBV5-1	TRBJ2-5	.	.	14	TGCGCCAGCAGCTCCAACAGGGTTCAAGAGACCCAGTACTTC	CASSSNRVQETQYF
TRBV4-1	TRBJ2-3	.	.	13	TGCGCCAGCAGCTGGGGGCACGGGGATACGCAGTATTTT	CASSWGHGDTQYF
TRBV6-5	TRBJ1-2	.	.	14	TGTGCCAGCAGTCCCACCCGTGAGCGGTATGGCTACACCTTC	CASSPTRERYGYTF
TRBV7-2	TRBJ1-2	once	.	14	TGTGCCAGCAGACAACCGGGACTCGGCTATGGCTACACCTTC	CASRQPGLGYGYTF
TRBV6-4	TRBJ1-5	.	.	14	TGTGCCAGCAGTGAAGGGGGATGGGGTCAGCCCCAGCATTTT	CASSEGGWGQPQHF
TRBV7-6	TRBJ2-1	.	.	16	TGTGCCAGCAGCCCTATCCGGAGGGCACTGTGGAATGAGCAGTTCTTC	CASSPIRRALWNEQFF
TRBV15	TRBJ2-5	.	.	12	TGTGCCACCAGCAGAGATAGCGAGACCCAGTACTTC	CATSRDSETQYF
TRBV6-5	TRBJ1-5	.	TRBD1	14	TGTGCCACCGTAAGGGACAGAAGCAATCAGCCCCAGCATTTT	CATVRDRSNQPQHF
TRBV5-1	TRBJ2-1	.	.	16	TGCGCCAGCATGATACGAGAAACTAATCTTTACAATGAGCAGTTCTTC	CASMIRETNLYNEQFF
TRBV28	TRBJ1-4	few	.	12	TGTGCCAGCCATGGGGGGGGAGATTGGCTGTTTTTT	CASHGGGDWLFF
TRBV5-1	TRBJ2-2	.	TRBD2	20	TGCGCCAGCAGCCCGGTTTCCGGACTAGCGGGAGGGCTGAACACCGGGGAGCTGTTTTTT	CASSPVSGLAGGLNTGELFF